Listed here are 2 T cell receptor beta chains from one sample, sequenced in a study of blood T cell repertoires in COVID-19. The assay was immunoSEQ multiplex PCR, and TCRdb's table has in-frame clones only and misses some. The sample carries around 200,000 clones, under 85% recorded once. Sequencing was done on a sample of peripheral blood. These receptors originate from a woman in her thirties or forties with acute or convalescent COVID-19.

V is TRBV19 and J is TRBJ1-4; 7 nucleotides line up with TRBD1. Germline V gene lookup returns CDR1 LNHDA and CDR2 SQIVND (reference sequence). Trimming cost V 3 bases and J 7 bases; bases outside gene matches: 11. CDR3 size: 16 residues. CDR3 region: CASSIRDSLGGEKLFF. The CDR3 bases are TGTGCCAGTAGTATCCGGGACAGCCTAGGGGGTGAAAAACTGTTTTTT.

The rearrangement uses TRBV3-1 (or the pseudogene TRBV3-2) and TRBJ2-5; 13 bases map to TRBD2. In germline, CDR1 is LGHDT, CDR2 YNNKEL (reference sequence). The junction had 2 bases not matched to a gene; V was cut back by 0 bases and J by 1 base. The CDR3 sequence is 17 residues long. CDR3 bases: TGTGCCAGCAGCCAAGATACTAGCGGGAGGGTCCAAGAGACCCAGTACTTC. Its translation: CASSQDTSGRVQETQYF.